The T cell receptor (beta chain) under discussion was sequenced for a study of shared clonotypes between healthy human individuals. Method: immunoSEQ multiplex PCR; TCRdb's copy keeps in-frame clones and lacks some. The table has approximately 600,000 clones, 85% to 95% seen once; the top ten hold over 0.095%. This clone has only one observation. Naive CD8 cells comprised CD45RO-negative, CCR7-positively selected cells, excluding terminally differentiated effector memory CD45RA+ cells. The CDR3 is made up of 15 amino acids. V was trimmed by 6 bases and J by 4 bases, leaving 15 bases between them. Germline V gene lookup returns CDR1 MDHEN and CDR2 SYDVKM.

The receptor was isolated from a woman aged 25 to 39 in good health. The specimen sequenced was naive CD8+ T cells sorted from blood. The chain is built from TRBV28 and TRBJ2-2; possibly TRBD1 or TRBD2 for D (6 bases each). Here the CDR3 reads CASRGGHKSTGELFF. DNA of the CDR3: TGTGCCAGCAGGGGGGGACACAAATCCACCGGGGAGCTGTTTTTT.